The clone carrying this TCR beta chain was detected only a few times. The target antigen is unknown. Germline V gene data show CDR1 as GTSNPN and CDR2 as SVGIG (reference sequence). The CDR3 runs 17 residues. V was pared by 3 bases and J by 0 bases, with 6 bases of the junction left unmatched. This entry belongs to a study of OX40 agonist ivuxolimab in advanced cancers. Background on the study: Patients were treated with intravenous ivuxolimab, dosed at 0.01 to 10 mg/kg and infused every 2 weeks. Study-level findings and limits: Among some nonresponders, normalized T-cell clonal expansion was also low. CD8+ T cells (on average) carried more expanded clones than CD4+ T cells.

Repertoires were generated with immunoSEQ multiplex PCR, while TCRdb's copy carries only in-frame clones and drops some. The sample lists some 90,000 clones; about 90% were seen once. Excluded were patients having autoimmune disease history or systemic immunosuppression. The material sequenced was CD4+ or CD8+ T cells sorted from blood, taken in a trial of the OX40 agonist ivuxolimab. The receptor was derived from an adult with an advanced solid tumor such as melanoma, head and neck, liver or kidney cancer. The chain couples TRBV30 to TRBJ2-6; 9 bases align to TRBD1. The CDR3 nucleotides read TGTGCCTGGAGAAGGGACAGGGCAAGCTCTGGGGCCAACGTCCTGACTTTC. Translating gives CAWRRDRASSGANVLTF.